This TCR beta chain stems from a study of shared clonotypes between healthy human individuals. Clones were sequenced by immunoSEQ multiplex PCR, and TCRdb holds only the in-frame ones, with some missing. The repertoire holds roughly 2.4 million clones, with 95% as singletons. The CDR3 length is 15 residues. The germline V and J ends were trimmed by 2 bases and 1 base, with 9 bases remaining between them. The germline V gene has CDR1 MDHEN and CDR2 SYDVKM. Sequencing was carried out using naive CD4+ T cells sorted from blood. Subset reported: CD45RA+ positively selected. The chain has TRBV28 and TRBJ2-1; possibly TRBD1 for D (6 bases). The receptor comes from a man younger than 30 in good health. CDR3 protein: CASSLMRGSYNEQFF. DNA of the CDR3: TGTGCCAGCAGTTTAATGAGGGGGTCCTACAATGAGCAGTTCTTC.